This TCR beta chain was captured by sequencing in a study of cytomegalovirus exposure and HLA in healthy donors. Study conclusions and caveats: Among TCR beta chains, those listed as cytomegalovirus-associated numbered some 170. At a 0.05 false discovery rate, a later analysis found 18,000 or so TCR beta sequences to be associated with HLA alleles. The study assumed roughly uniform donor sequencing depth for presence/absence analyses.

The primer mix had 60 Vbeta and 13 Jbeta primers. Profiled with immunoSEQ multiplex PCR; TCRdb holds only in-frame clones, not every one. The sample contains more than 95,000 clones, roughly 79% of which appear only once. J gave up 2 bases and V 4 bases, and 17 bases lay outside the gene matches. The CDR3 loop spans 19 amino acids. Germline V lookup: CDR1 KGHSH, CDR2 LQKENI. This clone was detected once. Its specificity is unknown. The receptor's source is a female donor in good health and CMV-seropositive. Source material: PBMCs. The chain combines TRBV18 with TRBJ2-7, with 10 bases lining up with TRBD1. CDR3 nucleotide sequence: TGTGCCAGCTCACTTACCCCCGGACAGGGGGAATCGAGCGCCTACGAGCAGTACTTC. Its protein is CASSLTPGQGESSAYEQYF.